This TCR beta chain was retrieved from a study of OX40 agonist ivuxolimab in advanced cancers. The CDR3 spans 12 residues. Trimming pared 10 bases from V and 0 bases from J, leaving 10 bases between. Germline V lookup: CDR1 MDHEN, CDR2 SYDVKM. The table came from immunoSEQ multiplex PCR; TCRdb's copy has only in-frame clones and leaves some out. This table has fewer than 75,000 clones, over 70% appearing once. Material: CD4+ or CD8+ T cells sorted from blood, obtained in a trial of the OX40 agonist ivuxolimab. V usage is TRBV28 and J usage is TRBJ2-7; no firm D call. This receptor was obtained from an adult with an advanced solid tumor such as melanoma, head and neck, liver or kidney cancer. The CDR3 region is CATHPSSYEQYF. DNA of the CDR3: TGTGCCACCCACCCGAGCTCCTACGAGCAGTACTTC.